This TCR beta chain was captured by sequencing in a study of T cell responses to AZD1222 COVID-19 vaccine. Germline V CDR1 and CDR2: LGHDT, YNNKEL (reference sequence). V shed 1 base and J 5 bases; nucleotides not matched to a gene: 4. The CDR3 covers 14 residues. Measured with immunoSEQ multiplex PCR; TCRdb has only the in-frame clones, and not every one. This table has 100,000 to 150,000 clones, roughly 88% appearing once. Sequenced here: peripheral blood, sampled 28 days after the second AZD1222 dose. This rearrangement joins TRBV3-1 (or the pseudogene TRBV3-2) to TRBJ2-7, with 8 bases that match TRBD2. The sequence came from an adult who received the AZD1222 COVID-19 vaccine. CDR3 nucleotides: TGTGCCAGCAGCCAAGGCGGGAGGCCCAACGAGCAGTACTTC. It is translated as CASSQGGRPNEQYF.